What follows is one TCR beta chain and its context. The antigen is undetermined. Treatment indicated: roughly 10-day PBMC culture with coronavirus spike peptide pools or control peptides (ViraFEST assay). The Oncomine TCR Beta short-read assay was what sequenced the DNA obtained from cultured CD4+ T cells. TCRdb re-called the PCR reads through MiXCR, storing one row per CDR3 protein. The data show roughly 9,300 distinct CDR3 sequences, about 51% seen once. This entry belongs to a study of vaccination and CD4 T cells after COVID-19. Between the trimmed V and J ends, which lost 2 bases and 6 bases, there was a span of 14 bases. CDR1 MNHEY and CDR2 SVGEGT come from the germline V gene. The CDR3 is 14 residues long.

The sample taken for sequencing was CD4+ T cells from blood, cultured in vitro. The receptor's source is a human donor who had recovered from COVID-19. The V and J genes are TRBV6-2 or TRBV6-3 and TRBJ2-7; D is perhaps TRBD2 (5 bases). CDR3 DNA sequence: TGTGCCAGCAGTTACGGCCGTCTAGCTAGCGAGCAGTACTTC. As protein: CASSYGRLASEQYF.